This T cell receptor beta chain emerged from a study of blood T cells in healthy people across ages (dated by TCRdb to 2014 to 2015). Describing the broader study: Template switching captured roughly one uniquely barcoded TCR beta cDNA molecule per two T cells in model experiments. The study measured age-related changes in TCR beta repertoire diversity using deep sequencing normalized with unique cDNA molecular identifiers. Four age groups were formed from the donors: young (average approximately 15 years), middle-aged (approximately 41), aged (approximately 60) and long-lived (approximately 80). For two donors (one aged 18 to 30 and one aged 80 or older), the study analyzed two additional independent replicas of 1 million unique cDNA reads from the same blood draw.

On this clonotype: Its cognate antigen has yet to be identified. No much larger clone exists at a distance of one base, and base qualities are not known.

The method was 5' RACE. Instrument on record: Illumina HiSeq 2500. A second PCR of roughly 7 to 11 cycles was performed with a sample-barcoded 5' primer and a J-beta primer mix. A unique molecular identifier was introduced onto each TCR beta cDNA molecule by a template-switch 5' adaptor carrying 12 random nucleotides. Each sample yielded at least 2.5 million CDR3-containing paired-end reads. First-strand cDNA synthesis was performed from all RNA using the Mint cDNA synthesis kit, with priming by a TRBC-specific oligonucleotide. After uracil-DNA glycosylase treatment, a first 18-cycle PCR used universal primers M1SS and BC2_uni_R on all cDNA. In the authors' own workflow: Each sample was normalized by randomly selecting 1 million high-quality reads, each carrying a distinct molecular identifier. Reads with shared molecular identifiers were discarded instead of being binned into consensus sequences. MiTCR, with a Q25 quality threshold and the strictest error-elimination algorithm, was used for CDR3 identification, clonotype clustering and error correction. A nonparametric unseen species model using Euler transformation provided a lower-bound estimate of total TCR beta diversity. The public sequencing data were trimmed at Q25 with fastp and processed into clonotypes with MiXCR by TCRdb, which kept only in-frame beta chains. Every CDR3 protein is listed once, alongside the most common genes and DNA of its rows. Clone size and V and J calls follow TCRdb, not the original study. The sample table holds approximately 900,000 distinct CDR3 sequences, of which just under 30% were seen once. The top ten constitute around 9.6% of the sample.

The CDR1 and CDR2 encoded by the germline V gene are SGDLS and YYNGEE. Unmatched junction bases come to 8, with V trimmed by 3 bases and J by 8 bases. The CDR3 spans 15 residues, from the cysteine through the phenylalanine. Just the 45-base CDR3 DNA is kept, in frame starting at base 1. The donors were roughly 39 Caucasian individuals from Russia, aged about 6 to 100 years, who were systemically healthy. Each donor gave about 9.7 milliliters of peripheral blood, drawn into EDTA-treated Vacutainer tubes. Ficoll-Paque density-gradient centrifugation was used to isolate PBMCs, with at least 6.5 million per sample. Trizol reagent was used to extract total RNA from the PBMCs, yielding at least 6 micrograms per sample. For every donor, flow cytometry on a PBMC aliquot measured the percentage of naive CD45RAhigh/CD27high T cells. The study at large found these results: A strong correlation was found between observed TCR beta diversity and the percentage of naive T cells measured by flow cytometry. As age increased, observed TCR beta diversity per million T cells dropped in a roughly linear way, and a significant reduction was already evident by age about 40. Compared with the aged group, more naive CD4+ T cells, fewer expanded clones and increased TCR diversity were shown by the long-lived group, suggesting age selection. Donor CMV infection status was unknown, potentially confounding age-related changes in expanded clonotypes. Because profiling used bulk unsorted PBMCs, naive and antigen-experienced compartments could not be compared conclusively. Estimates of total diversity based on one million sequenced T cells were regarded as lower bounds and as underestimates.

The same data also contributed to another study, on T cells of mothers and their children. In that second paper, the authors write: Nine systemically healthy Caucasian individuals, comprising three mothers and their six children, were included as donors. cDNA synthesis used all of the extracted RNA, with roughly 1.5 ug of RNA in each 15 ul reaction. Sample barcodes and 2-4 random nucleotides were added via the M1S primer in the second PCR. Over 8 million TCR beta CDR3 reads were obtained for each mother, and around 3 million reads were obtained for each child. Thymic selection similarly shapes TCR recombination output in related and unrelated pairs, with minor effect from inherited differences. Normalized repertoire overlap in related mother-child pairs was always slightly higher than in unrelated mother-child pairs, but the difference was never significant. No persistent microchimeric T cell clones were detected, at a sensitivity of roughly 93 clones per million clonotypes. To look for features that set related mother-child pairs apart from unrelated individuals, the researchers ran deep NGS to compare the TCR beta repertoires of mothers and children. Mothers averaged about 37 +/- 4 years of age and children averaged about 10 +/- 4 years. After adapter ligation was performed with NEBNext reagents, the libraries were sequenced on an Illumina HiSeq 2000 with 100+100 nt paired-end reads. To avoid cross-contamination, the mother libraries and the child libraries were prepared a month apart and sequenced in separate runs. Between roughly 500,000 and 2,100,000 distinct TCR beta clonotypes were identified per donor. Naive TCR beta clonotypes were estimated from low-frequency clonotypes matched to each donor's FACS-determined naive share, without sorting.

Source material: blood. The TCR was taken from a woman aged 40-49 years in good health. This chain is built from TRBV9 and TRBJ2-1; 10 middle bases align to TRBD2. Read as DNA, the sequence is TGTGCCAGCAGCGAGAGCGGGGGGGCCTGCTATGAGCAGTTCTTC. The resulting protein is CASSESGGACYEQFF. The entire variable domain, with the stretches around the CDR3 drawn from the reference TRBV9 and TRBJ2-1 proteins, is DSGVTQTPKHLITATGQRVTLRCSPRSGDLSVYWYQQSLDQGLQFLIQYYNGEERAKGNILERFSAQQFPDLHSELNLSSLELGDSALYFCASSESGGACYEQFFGPGTRLTVL.